This T cell receptor (beta chain) came from a study of shared clonotypes between healthy human individuals. Study-level results: Of the naive CD4 clonotypes, about 5.4% were shared across a handful of donors.

Deep was the level at which the assay was run. For every subset, genomic DNA was evenly distributed across several immunoSEQ plates. Original handling: Because ImmunoSEQ provided only junction sequences with no quality scores, the filtering differed. Only in-frame clones appear in the TCRdb table, and some are missing; sequencing was by immunoSEQ multiplex PCR. Clone size and V and J calls were adopted from that table, with D and trimming inferred from the DNA. The data show about a million clones, less than 85% seen once. Note on this clone: Its antigen is still unknown.

The CDR3 covers 16 residues. Germline loops: CDR1 KGHSY, CDR2 FQNENV. V lost 0 bases and J lost 0, with 9 bases in between. This chain joins TRBV16 and TRBJ2-4; no definite D call. The clonotype originates from a man in his late teens or twenties in good health. Sequencing input: memory CD4+ T cells sorted from blood. Documented subset: CD45RA-negative fraction. CDR3 DNA sequence: TGTGCCAGCAGCCAATCTGCAGACCAAGCCAAAAACATTCAGTACTTC. Translation gives CASSQSADQAKNIQYF.